The 16 T cell receptor beta chains below all came from one sample that was sequenced in a study of shared clonotypes between healthy human individuals. The repertoire was sequenced with immunoSEQ multiplex PCR; TCRdb's copy has only in-frame clones and lacks some. Of about half a million clones listed, roughly 80% are singletons. Source material: PBMCs. The source is a woman aged 40 to 50 in good health. Some clones in this sample may be carry-over from other donors' samples.

The chain links TRBV18 to TRBJ1-3; a weak D match, TRBD1 (5 bases). Trimming took off 3 bases at V and 0 bases at J, with 9 bases between the two ends. Germline CDR1 and CDR2: KGHSH and LQKENI. CDR3 length: 15 residues. The DNA for the CDR3 is TGTGCCAGCTCACCGAGAAGGGGCTCTGGAAACACCATATATTTT. This translates into CASSPRRGSGNTIYF.

This clone was picked up a small number of times. The chain combines TRBV10-2 with TRBJ2-1, with D possibly TRBD2 on 5 matching bases. This CDR3 spans 13 amino acids. Germline V gene lookup returns CDR1 WSHSY and CDR2 SAAADI. Trimming took 6 bases from V and 7 from J, leaving 13 bases between them. CDR3: CASRPSKENEQFF. The CDR3, as DNA: TGCGCCAGCAGGCCTAGCAAGGAGAATGAGCAGTTCTTC.

The table lists this clone with a few counts. This chain links TRBV30 with TRBJ2-1; no reliable D call. Trimming stripped 1 base from V and 6 bases from J, with 7 bases between. Germline CDR1 is GTSNPN and CDR2 is SVGIG (reference sequence). The CDR3 runs to 12 residues. The CDR3 sequence: CAWSARGNEQFF. The CDR3 nucleotides are TGTGCCTGGAGTGCCCGCGGCAATGAGCAGTTCTTC.

The rearrangement links TRBV5-4 to TRBJ2-5; TRBD2 matches at 14 bases. J gave up 5 bases and V 2 bases, and 5 bases lay outside the gene matches. There are 16 residues in the CDR3. Germline-derived CDR1 and CDR2 are SGHNT and YYREEE (reference sequence). CDR3 DNA: TGTGCCAGCAGCTTCCGACTAGCGGGAGGGGATGAGACCCAGTACTTC. Protein: CASSFRLAGGDETQYF.

The chain has TRBV7-9 and TRBJ2-1, with 7 bases fitting TRBD2. Per germline, CDR1 SEHNR and CDR2 FQNEAQ (reference sequence). This CDR3 is built from 18 residues. After removal of 5 bases from V and 0 bases from J, the junction contained 13 bases not matched to a gene. The CDR3, as DNA: TGTGCCAGCAGCCCAGATGTGGCTAGCGGCCCCTCCTACAATGAGCAGTTCTTC. Its protein is CASSPDVASGPSYNEQFF. Full variable domain (outside the CDR3, taken from reference TRBV7-9 and TRBJ2-1): DTGVSQNPRHKITKRGQNVTFRCDPISEHNRLYWYRQTLGQGPEFLTYFQNEAQLEKSRLLSDRFSAERPKGSFSTLEIQRTEQGDSAMYLCASSPDVASGPSYNEQFFGPGTRLTVL.

V usage is TRBV19 and J usage is TRBJ2-5; 7 bases fit TRBD2. The CDR3 is made up of 13 amino acids. J lost 2 bases, V lost 6 bases, and 3 bases had no gene match. Germline V gene sequence: CDR1 LNHDA, CDR2 SQIVND (reference sequence). Here the CDR3 reads CASSRTRQETQYF. The DNA of the CDR3 is TGTGCCAGTAGCAGGACTAGACAAGAGACCCAGTACTTC.

This chain joins TRBV28 and TRBJ2-2; D tentatively fits TRBD1 or TRBD2 (5 bases each). The CDR3 consists of 17 residues. Germline CDR1 and CDR2: MDHEN and SYDVKM. V gave up 5 bases and J gave up 7 bases, with 23 bases separating them. The CDR3 spells CASSPLPGTAESGELFF. The CDR3 DNA sequence: TGTGCCAGCAGTCCCCTCCCCGGGACCGCGGAGAGCGGGGAGCTGTTTTTT.

This chain links TRBV28 with TRBJ2-7; TRBD2 agrees at 7 bases. Germline V CDR1 and CDR2: MDHEN, SYDVKM. J gave up 2 bases and V 5 bases, and 6 bases lay outside the gene matches. The CDR3 is made up of 14 amino acids. The CDR3 reads CASSVLAGAYEQYF. The DNA for the CDR3 is TGTGCCAGCAGTGTGCTGGCGGGGGCCTACGAGCAGTACTTC.

The CDR3 spells CASSSGGSWANVLTF. The DNA of the CDR3 is TGTGCCAGCAGCTCCGGGGGTTCCTGGGCCAACGTCCTGACTTTC. The chain carries TRBV7-9 and TRBJ2-6; D is perhaps TRBD2 (6 bases). Germline lookup yields CDR1 SEHNR and CDR2 FQNEAQ (reference sequence). Trimming took 4 bases from V and 5 from J, leaving 12 bases between them. CDR3 length: 15 amino acids.

The gene calls are TRBV2 and TRBJ2-3, with 9 bases identical to TRBD2. V lost 4 bases, J lost 3 bases, and 8 bases stayed unmatched. This CDR3 spans 16 amino acids. Per germline, CDR1 SNHLY and CDR2 FYNNEI. The CDR3 region is CASSGGAGGPTDTQYF. The CDR3 nucleotides are TGTGCCAGCAGTGGCGGAGCGGGAGGCCCGACAGATACGCAGTATTTT.

V and J are TRBV6-1 and TRBJ2-3; D possibly corresponds to TRBD1 (6 bases). The ends were cut back, 0 bases at V and 3 bases at J, with 13 bases in the middle. The germline V gene has CDR1 MNHNS and CDR2 SASEGT. The CDR3 covers 16 residues. As DNA, the CDR3 is TGTGCCAGCAGTGAAGCGATTGGCCAGGGGACAGATACGCAGTATTTT. Translation gives CASSEAIGQGTDTQYF.

A single count supports this clone. The gene calls are TRBV15 and TRBJ1-2; D uncertain. This CDR3 has 14 amino acids. The germline V gene encodes CDR1 LNHNV and CDR2 YYDKDF (reference sequence). The V and J ends lost 6 bases and 0 bases respectively, with 11 bases between them. The DNA of the CDR3 is TGTGCCACCAGTAAACAGAGAGCTAACTATGGCTACACCTTC. It codes for CATSKQRANYGYTF.

Remarks on this clone: Different DNA sequences within this sample yield the same CDR3. The chain combines TRBV27 with TRBJ1-1, with a weak D call TRBD1 (5 bases). This CDR3 is built from 13 residues. The V gene's germline CDR1 is MNHEY and CDR2 SMNVEV (reference sequence). V was cut by 2 bases and J by 1 base, with 5 bases left in between. Here the CDR3 DNA reads TGTGCCAGCAGTTTAGGGGGGAACACTGAAGCTTTCTTT. It yields the protein CASSLGGNTEAFF.

The rearrangement uses TRBV28 and TRBJ2-7, with 9 bases fitting TRBD1. J was trimmed by 2 bases and V by 4 bases; bases with no gene match: 24. Germline V gene data show CDR1 as MDHEN and CDR2 as SYDVKM. The CDR3 is 21 amino acids. The CDR3 DNA sequence: TGTGCCAGCAGTTCAAGGACAGGGGACAAAAACACGCAGGGAATCCCCTACGAGCAGTACTTC. As protein: CASSSRTGDKNTQGIPYEQYF.

Written as DNA, the CDR3 is TGTGCCAGCAGCTTAGAATCACCGGGGACTACCGGGGAGCTGTTTTTT. Translated, it gives CASSLESPGTTGELFF. This chain uses TRBV7-2 with TRBJ2-2; D perhaps matches TRBD2 (6 bases). Germline CDR1 is SGHTA and CDR2 is FQGNSA. Trimming pared 1 base from V and 5 bases from J, leaving 14 bases between. This CDR3 region has 16 residues.

The V gene is TRBV5-1, the J gene TRBJ1-3; D is undetermined. The length of the CDR3 is 12 residues. Trimming removed 3 bases from V and 1 base from J, with 2 bases in between. CDR1 SGHRS and CDR2 YFSETQ come from the germline V gene. CDR3 DNA: TGCGCCAGCAGCTATTCTGGAAACACCATATATTTT. It encodes CASSYSGNTIYF.